These 18 T cell receptor beta chains came from one sample sequenced in a study of T cell repertoires in cytomegalovirus infection. MiXCR, run by TCRdb on the reads, gives a single entry per CDR3 protein. Here the sample spans 35,000 to 55,000 distinct CDR3 sequences, 15% to 25% being singletons. Their antigens are not known. Sequences were derived from CD8+ T cells from cultured PBMCs, sampled from culture after CMV antigen stimulation. Receptors were obtained from a human donor in good health (CMV status not recorded). Some clones in this sample may be carry-over from other donors' samples.

The chain has TRBV11-2 and TRBJ2-1; TRBD2 agrees at 11 bases. This CDR3 spans 15 amino acids. J lost 4 bases, V lost 5 bases, and 4 bases had no gene match. Germline V gives CDR1 SGHAT, CDR2 FQNNGV. The CDR3 nucleotides read TGTGCCAGCAGCCCCAGGACTAGCGGGTACAATGAGCAGTTCTTC. Protein: CASSPRTSGYNEQFF.

The table lists this clonotype with a count of one. This sequence joins TRBV27 and TRBJ2-7, with 9 bases that match TRBD2. The J segment lost 2 bases and the V segment lost 3 bases, leaving 8 bases of the junction unmatched. This CDR3 contains 16 residues. Germline V gene lookup returns CDR1 MNHEY and CDR2 SMNVEV (reference sequence). CDR3: CASSFPSSGGTYEQYF. In DNA, the CDR3 is TGTGCCAGCAGTTTCCCTAGTAGCGGGGGAACCTACGAGCAGTACTTC.

This sequence joins TRBV6-2 or TRBV6-3 and TRBJ2-7, with a possible D match to TRBD1 (7 bases). Trimming pared 7 bases from V and 2 bases from J, leaving 21 bases between. The CDR3 extends over 16 amino acids. From germline, CDR1 is MNHEY and CDR2 SVGEGT. This CDR3 reads CASNPSGAGGTYEQYF. Here the CDR3 DNA reads TGTGCCAGCAACCCTTCCGGGGCAGGGGGGACCTACGAGCAGTACTTC.

The V call is TRBV27, the J call TRBJ2-2; 9 bases map to TRBD1. This CDR3 comprises 15 residues. V trimming: 5 bases; J trimming: 6 bases; junction bases outside the gene matches: 7. Germline loops: CDR1 MNHEY, CDR2 SMNVEV (reference sequence). CDR3 sequence reads: CASSTGTGQAGELFF. CDR3 coding DNA: TGTGCCAGCAGTACGGGGACAGGGCAAGCCGGGGAGCTGTTTTTT.

As concerns this clonotype: A much larger clone lies one base from this, so it may be a read error. The rearrangement joins TRBV6-6 to TRBJ1-6; tentative D call: TRBD1 (5 bases). Germline lookup yields CDR1 MNHNY and CDR2 SVGAGI (reference sequence). This CDR3 is built from 16 residues. The CDR3: CASRGRRGPNRSPLRF. The DNA for the CDR3 is TGTGCCAGCAGGGGGCGTCGAGGACCAAACCGGTCACCCCTCCGCTTT.

The sample holds a few counts of this clonotype. This rearrangement joins TRBV30 to TRBJ2-7; the match to TRBD1 covers 7 bases. With 3 bases clipped from V and 2 bases from J, the junction kept 1 base outside the gene matches. Germline CDR1 and CDR2: GTSNPN and SVGIG (reference sequence). CDR3 length: 12 residues. The CDR3 DNA reads TGTGCCTGGAGCCAGGGGGCCTACGAGCAGTACTTC. Protein: CAWSQGAYEQYF.

The chain uses TRBV6-6 and TRBJ1-3; no definite D call. This CDR3 has 19 residues. V gave up 0 bases and J gave up 0 bases, with 18 bases separating them. Germline V gene data show CDR1 as MNHNY and CDR2 as SVGAGI (reference sequence). DNA of the CDR3: TGTGCCAGCAGTTACTCGACAAAAGCGGGCGGGCTCTCTGGAAACACCATATATTTT. Translating it yields CASSYSTKAGGLSGNTIYF.

At least ten counts were recorded for this clonotype. CDR3: CASSLRARGTEAFF. CDR3 in DNA: TGTGCCAGCAGTTTACGCGCCAGGGGCACTGAAGCTTTCTTT. The chain uses TRBV12-3 or TRBV12-4 and TRBJ1-1; D may be TRBD1 (6 bases). The germline V and J ends were trimmed by 2 bases and 4 bases, with 11 bases remaining between them. The CDR3 extends over 14 amino acids.

This clonotype showed up just a few times. The V gene is TRBV5-4, the J gene TRBJ2-7; tentatively, D is TRBD1 or TRBD2 (5 bases each). Trimming left V 4 bases short and J 7 bases short, with 24 bases between. This CDR3 spans 16 amino acids. The V gene's germline CDR1 is SGHNT and CDR2 YYREEE (reference sequence). CDR3 sequence reads: CASSPGPGTGPWEQYF. CDR3 DNA: TGTGCCAGCAGCCCGGGTCCCGGGACGGGGCCGTGGGAGCAGTACTTC.

The rearrangement links TRBV7-9 to TRBJ2-6; D is perhaps TRBD1 or TRBD2 (5 bases each). CDR3 length: 20 amino acids. V was shortened by 5 bases and J by 0 bases, with 23 bases between the two germline ends. CDR1 SEHNR and CDR2 FQNEAQ come from the germline V gene (reference sequence). CDR3 loop: CASSPPSMGDWLSGANVLTF. The CDR3 nucleotides are TGTGCCAGCAGCCCTCCATCGATGGGGGATTGGCTCTCTGGGGCCAACGTCCTGACTTTC.

The V and J genes are TRBV11-1 and TRBJ1-1; possibly TRBD1 for D (6 bases). The germline CDR1 and CDR2 sequences are SGHAT and FQDESV (reference sequence). This CDR3 is built from 15 residues. V dropped 3 bases and J dropped 5 bases, with 16 bases sitting between them. The CDR3 reads CASSLAQGSKTEAFF. The DNA of the CDR3 is TGTGCCAGCAGCTTGGCACAGGGAAGTAAGACTGAAGCTTTCTTT.

There are a few counts of this clonotype. CDR3 amino acids: CASSPLGGLYEQYF. CDR3 nucleotides: TGTGCCAGCAGCCCCCTAGGCGGCCTCTACGAGCAGTACTTC. The V gene is TRBV7-9, the J gene TRBJ2-7, with D unresolved. There are 14 residues in the CDR3. Germline V gene data show CDR1 as SEHNR and CDR2 as FQNEAQ (reference sequence). With 5 bases removed from V and 3 bases from J, the gap between germline ends came to 14 bases.

The chain employs TRBV9 and TRBJ2-7, with TRBD1 matching 9 bases. After removal of 3 bases from V and 4 bases from J, the junction contained 5 bases not matched to a gene. Germline V gene data show CDR1 as SGDLS and CDR2 as YYNGEE. The CDR3 length is 14 residues. The CDR3, as DNA: TGTGCCAGCAGCGAAGGGACAGGGAATTACGAGCAGTACTTC. Residues: CASSEGTGNYEQYF.

This clonotype occurred a few times. The chain employs TRBV6-1 and TRBJ2-2; weak D call: TRBD2 (6 bases). CDR3 length: 14 residues. Trimming took 1 base from V and 10 from J, leaving 13 bases between them. Per the germline V gene, CDR1 is MNHNS and CDR2 is SASEGT. The CDR3 sequence is CASSEVGGSSELFF. The CDR3 bases are TGTGCCAGCAGTGAAGTGGGGGGAAGCTCGGAGCTGTTTTTT.

In this sample, this clonotype turned up many times. The chain couples TRBV12-3 or TRBV12-4 to TRBJ2-3; D not certain. This CDR3 spans 11 amino acids. The V end was cut by 7 bases, the J end by 5 bases, with 7 bases between. The CDR3 DNA is TGTGCCAGCAAAGAGCAAGATACGCAGTATTTT. It codes for CASKEQDTQYF.

The V call is TRBV5-6, the J call TRBJ2-1; 9 bases align to TRBD2. The CDR3 spans 17 residues. The trim removed 3 bases at V and 10 bases at J, leaving 17 bases unmatched. CDR1 is SGHDT and CDR2 is YYEEEE in the germline V gene. CDR3 region: CASSSDPRREGLPEQFF. CDR3 DNA sequence: TGTGCCAGCAGCTCCGACCCCAGGCGGGAGGGCCTACCCGAGCAGTTCTTC.

This clonotype turned up a few times. The chain recombines TRBV7-9 with TRBJ2-7; TRBD1 matches 7 bases. This CDR3 contains 14 residues. Germline trimming cut 4 bases from V and 6 bases from J; bases unmatched to any gene: 9. Germline V gives CDR1 SEHNR, CDR2 FQNEAQ (reference sequence). The CDR3: CASSSGQFTGEQYF. Here the CDR3 DNA reads TGTGCCAGCAGCTCGGGACAGTTTACAGGCGAGCAGTACTTC.

This clonotype was recorded a few times. The genes are TRBV27 and TRBJ1-1, with 7 bases fitting TRBD1. In germline, CDR1 is MNHEY, CDR2 SMNVEV (reference sequence). This CDR3 is 13 amino acids long. The ends lost 2 bases at V and 7 bases at J; junction bases unmatched: 4. CDR3 in DNA: TGTGCCAGCAGTTTACCGGGACAGCGTGAAGCTTTCTTT. This sequence encodes CASSLPGQREAFF.